This record concerns one T cell receptor (beta chain) sequence. This entry comes from a study of shared clonotypes between healthy human individuals. Study at large: Researchers drew samples from two women and a few men aged 18 to 49.

Trimming stripped 7 bases from V and 0 bases from J, with 13 bases between. The CDR3 sequence is 14 residues long. Germline CDR1 reads SNHLY; CDR2 reads FYNNEI. Using ten immunoSEQ deep assay plates, investigators sequenced unsorted PBMC DNA. TCRdb's copy holds only in-frame clones and misses some; the assay was immunoSEQ multiplex PCR. The sample records about 510,000 clones, about three quarters being singletons. This TCR came from a woman between 35 and 50 years old in good health. Some clones in this sample may be carry-over from other donors' samples. The chain joins TRBV2 to TRBJ2-7, with a tentative D call TRBD2 (6 bases). The source material was PBMCs. CDR3 sequence: CASIWEESSYEQYF. DNA for the CDR3: TGTGCCAGCATTTGGGAGGAATCCTCCTACGAGCAGTACTTC.